The next 19 T cell receptor beta chains were all read from a single sample in a study of T cell responses to AZD1222 COVID-19 vaccine. TCRdb's table, derived via immunoSEQ multiplex PCR, lists solely in-frame clones and lacks some. The sample lists roughly 80,000 clones, 90% to 95% seen once, with less than 5.5% in the top ten. The sequenced sample was peripheral blood, obtained on day 0 of MenACWY control vaccination. The receptors here all came from an adult in good health.

In this sample, this clone is large (0.1 to 1%). V and J are TRBV19 and TRBJ1-5, with a tentative D call TRBD1 (6 bases). V shed 0 bases and J shed 5 bases, with 11 bases lying between them. The CDR3 covers 15 residues. Germline V gives CDR1 LNHDA, CDR2 SQIVND (reference sequence). CDR3 region: CASSIERGRHQPQHF. The CDR3 DNA is TGTGCCAGTAGTATAGAGAGGGGGAGGCATCAGCCCCAGCATTTT.

The chain couples TRBV4-2 to TRBJ1-2, with TRBD1 matching 8 bases. The CDR3 length is 15 residues. Germline V gives CDR1 LGHNA, CDR2 YNFKEQ. J gave up 4 bases and V 1 base, and 5 bases lay outside the gene matches. The CDR3 region is CASSQGETGVYGYTF. CDR3 coding DNA: TGTGCCAGCAGCCAAGGAGAGACAGGGGTCTATGGCTACACCTTC.

The chain carries TRBV19 and TRBJ1-2, with a possible D match to TRBD1 (5 bases). The CDR3 runs to 16 residues. Germline V gives CDR1 LNHDA, CDR2 SQIVND (reference sequence). V was clipped by 0 bases and J by 0 bases, with 11 bases between them. The CDR3 DNA reads as TGTGCCAGTAGTATAGAAGGGACCCCTTCTAACTATGGCTACACCTTC. It specifies CASSIEGTPSNYGYTF. Drawing the rest from reference TRBV19 and TRBJ1-2, the complete variable domain is DGGITQSPKYLFRKEGQNVTLSCEQNLNHDAMYWYRQDPGQGLRLIYYSQIVNDFQKGDIAEGYSVSREKKESFPLTVTSAQKNPTAFYLCASSIEGTPSNYGYTFGSGTRLTVV.

This chain links TRBV6-5 with TRBJ2-3; 7 bases align to TRBD1. The germline CDR1 and CDR2 sequences are MNHEY and SVGAGI. The CDR3 totals 15 residues. V lost 7 bases and J lost 3; bases outside the gene matches: 10. This chain's CDR3 is CASTMGTEVTDTQYF. The DNA for the CDR3 is TGTGCCAGCACCATGGGGACAGAAGTAACAGATACGCAGTATTTT.

The gene calls are TRBV5-1 and TRBJ1-1; a possible D gene is TRBD1 (6 bases). Trimming left V 3 bases short and J 2 bases short, with 11 bases between. CDR1 is SGHRS and CDR2 is YFSETQ in the germline V gene. The CDR3 totals 14 residues. The CDR3 DNA follows: TGCGCCAGCAGCTCCTCAGGGGTTAACACTGAAGCTTTCTTT. Its protein product is CASSSSGVNTEAFF.

This sequence joins TRBV21-1 and TRBJ1-2. TRBV21-1 is a recognized pseudogene. The CDR3 is 16 residues long. The CDR3 loop reads CASSKWSDESNYGYTF. The CDR3 coding sequence is TGTGCCAGCAGCAAATGGTCAGATGAGTCTAACTATGGCTACACCTTC.

V and J are TRBV24-1 and TRBJ1-5; D remains unclear. Trimming shortened V by 5 bases and J by 0 bases, and 4 bases separated the two germline ends. Germline loops: CDR1 KGHDR, CDR2 SFDVKD. CDR3 size: 13 residues. CDR3 DNA: TGTGCCACCAGTGCGGATAGCAATCAGCCCCAGCATTTT. This gives the protein CATSADSNQPQHF.

The chain has TRBV4-3 and TRBJ2-2; the D gene is possibly TRBD2 (6 bases). The germline CDR1 and CDR2 sequences are LGHNA and YSLEER. The CDR3 length is 15 residues. Trimming removed 1 base at V and 5 bases at J, with 11 bases between. CDR3 amino acids: CASSQASGRTGELFF. The CDR3 coding sequence is TGCGCCAGCAGCCAAGCCTCAGGGAGGACCGGGGAGCTGTTTTTT.

The chain joins TRBV19 to TRBJ2-2, with a possible D match to TRBD2 (6 bases). The length of the CDR3 is 16 residues. Germline values: CDR1 LNHDA, CDR2 SQIVND (reference sequence). V lost 4 bases and J lost 4, with 16 bases in between. Here the CDR3 reads CASSTFGGQITGELFF. In DNA form, the CDR3 reads TGTGCCAGTAGTACGTTTGGAGGGCAGATCACCGGGGAGCTGTTTTTT.

The chain employs TRBV30 and TRBJ1-2; D is uncertain. Trimming cost V 4 bases and J 8 bases, with 23 bases left between them. Per germline, CDR1 GTSNPN and CDR2 SVGIG (reference sequence). The CDR3 has 15 amino acids. Here the CDR3 reads CAWTNSPGQSRGYTF. CDR3 nucleotides: TGTGCCTGGACTAACTCCCCCGGCCAATCGAGGGGCTACACCTTC.

This clone was seen a single time. The rearrangement joins TRBV24-1 to TRBJ2-1, with no clear D. Between the trimmed V and J ends, which lost 5 bases and 9 bases, there was a span of 25 bases. Germline V lookup: CDR1 KGHDR, CDR2 SFDVKD. This CDR3 spans 17 amino acids. The CDR3 nucleotides are TGTGCCACCAGTGCCCCACCTGATCAAGCACAGTTTGGTGAGCAGTTCTTC. Residues: CATSAPPDQAQFGEQFF.

The CDR3, as DNA: TGCGCCAGCAGCTCCACGGACGGCCCTTCTAATGAAAAACTGTTTTTT. Translating it yields CASSSTDGPSNEKLFF. The chain employs TRBV5-1 and TRBJ1-4; D ambiguous. The V end lost 3 bases, the J end lost 3 bases, and 15 bases lay between the germline ends. This CDR3 has 16 amino acids. CDR1 is SGHRS and CDR2 is YFSETQ in the germline V gene. Using reference TRBV5-1 and TRBJ1-4 for the parts outside the CDR3, the full variable domain is KAGVTQTPRYLIKTRGQQVTLSCSPISGHRSVSWYQQTPGQGLQFLFEYFSETQRNKGNFPGRFSGRQFSNSRSEMNVSTLELGDSALYLCASSSTDGPSNEKLFFGSGTQLSVL.

The chain couples TRBV19 to TRBJ2-2; 9 bases map to TRBD1. V shed 3 bases, J shed 4 bases, and the junction held 9 bases outside the gene matches. The CDR3 covers 17 residues. Looked up from germline, CDR1 is LNHDA and CDR2 is SQIVND (reference sequence). In DNA form, the CDR3 reads TGTGCCAGTAGTATCAAGGGGGGGACAGGGTTCACCGGGGAGCTGTTTTTT. Its protein is CASSIKGGTGFTGELFF.

V usage is TRBV7-9 and J usage is TRBJ2-3; 10 bases agree with TRBD2. This CDR3 has 14 amino acids. V shed 7 bases, J shed 1 base, and the junction held 2 bases outside the gene matches. Germline V gives CDR1 SEHNR, CDR2 FQNEAQ (reference sequence). Here the CDR3 reads CASKREGGTDTQYF. CDR3 coding DNA: TGTGCCAGCAAGCGGGAGGGGGGCACAGATACGCAGTATTTT.

The rearrangement links TRBV19 to TRBJ2-5; no clear D gene. The CDR3 length is 13 residues. CDR1 and CDR2 (germline): LNHDA, SQIVND (reference sequence). The V and J ends lost 7 bases and 0 bases respectively, with 9 bases between them. CDR3 in DNA: TGTGCCAGTACATCCGAGTACCAAGAGACCCAGTACTTC. Residues: CASTSEYQETQYF.

The CDR3 spells CATSSFGPPRAYGYTF. The CDR3 nucleotides are TGTGCCACCAGCAGTTTTGGACCTCCGCGGGCCTATGGCTACACCTTC. J is TRBJ1-2 and V is TRBV15; D unclear. Trimming took off 3 bases at V and 4 bases at J, with 18 bases between the two ends. CDR1 and CDR2 from the germline V gene are LNHNV and YYDKDF (reference sequence). The CDR3 totals 16 residues.

The chain links TRBV18 to TRBJ2-5; the D gene is possibly TRBD1 (6 bases). Germline V gene lookup returns CDR1 KGHSH and CDR2 LQKENI. This CDR3 has 14 residues. V was cut by 2 bases and J by 7 bases, with 14 bases left in between. In DNA, the CDR3 is TGTGCCAGCTCACCAGGTCGGGACACGGGGACCCAGTACTTC. This encodes CASSPGRDTGTQYF. Looking up the rest from reference TRBV18 and TRBJ2-5 gives the full variable domain: NAGVMQNPRHLVRRRGQEARLRCSPMKGHSHVYWYRQLPEEGLKFMVYLQKENIIDESGMPKERFSAEFPKEGPSILRIQQVVRGDSAAYFCASSPGRDTGTQYFGPGTRLLVL.

The chain uses TRBV6-5 and TRBJ2-7; possibly TRBD1 for D (6 bases). The CDR3 length is 13 residues. V dropped 6 bases and J dropped 4 bases, with 13 bases sitting between them. Looked up from germline, CDR1 is MNHEY and CDR2 is SVGAGI. The CDR3 sequence is CASRIDRQYEQYF. The CDR3 coding sequence is TGTGCCAGCAGAATAGACAGGCAGTACGAGCAGTACTTC.

The chain uses TRBV11-3 and TRBJ1-4; the D is unclear. Trimming took 1 base from V and 0 from J, leaving 15 bases between them. The CDR3 runs 18 residues. Germline assignment: CDR1 SGHNT and CDR2 YENEEA. CDR3 coding DNA: TGTGCCAGCAGCTTAGGGGGTCCGCCCGAGCCAACTAATGAAAAACTGTTTTTT. It translates to CASSLGGPPEPTNEKLFF.